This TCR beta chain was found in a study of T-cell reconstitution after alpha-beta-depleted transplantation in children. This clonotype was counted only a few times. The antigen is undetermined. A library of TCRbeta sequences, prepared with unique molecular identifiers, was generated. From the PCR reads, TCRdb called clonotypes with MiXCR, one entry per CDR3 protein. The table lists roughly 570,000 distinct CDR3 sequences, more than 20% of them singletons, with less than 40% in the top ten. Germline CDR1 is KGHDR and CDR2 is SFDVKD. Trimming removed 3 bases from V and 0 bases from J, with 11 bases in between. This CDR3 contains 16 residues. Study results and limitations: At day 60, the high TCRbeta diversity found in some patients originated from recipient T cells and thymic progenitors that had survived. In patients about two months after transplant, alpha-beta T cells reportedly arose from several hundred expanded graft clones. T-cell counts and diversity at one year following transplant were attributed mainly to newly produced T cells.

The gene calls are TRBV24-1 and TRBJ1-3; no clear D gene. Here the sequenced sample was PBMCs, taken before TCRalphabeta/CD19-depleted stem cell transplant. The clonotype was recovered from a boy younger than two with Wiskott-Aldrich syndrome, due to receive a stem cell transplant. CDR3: CATSDPPGVSGNTIYF. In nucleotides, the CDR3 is TGTGCCACCAGTGATCCACCCGGTGTCTCTGGAAACACCATATATTTT.